These T cell receptor beta chains were read from a single sample in a study of monozygotic twins with inflammatory bowel disease. TCRdb re-called the 5' RACE reads, yielding one record per CDR3 amino acid sequence without DNA. The sample table sets out 400,000 or so distinct CDR3 sequences. Sample: blood. Receptors were obtained from a human donor with ulcerative colitis or Crohn's disease, or a healthy co-twin of an affected twin (not recorded which). Both conserved end residues are part of each CDR3.

J gene | V gene | CDR3 length | CDR3 protein
TRBJ2-1 | TRBV14 | 13 | CASSQFGNGEQFF
TRBJ1-5 | TRBV30 | 14 | CAWTTGQPNQPQHF
TRBJ2-3 | TRBV7-2 | 15 | CASSFPPTGTDTQYF
TRBJ1-2 | TRBV5-1 | 12 | CASSLDRSGYTF
TRBJ1-3 | TRBV7-2 | 14 | CASSSQGAGNTIYF
TRBJ2-7 | TRBV28 | 14 | CASSFPNDGYEQYF
TRBJ2-5 | TRBV7-3 | 14 | CASSLKPGARTQYF
TRBJ2-1 | TRBV5-4 | 16 | CASSFQADSSYNEQFF
TRBJ2-7 | TRBV5-1 | 14 | CASSGGQEAYEQYF
TRBJ1-3 | TRBV30 | 12 | CAWSVGGNTIYF
TRBJ1-5 | TRBV7-2 | 15 | CASSDGTFGNQPQHF